A selection of T cell receptor beta chains follows, all from one sample in a study of shared clonotypes between healthy human individuals. Measured with immunoSEQ multiplex PCR; TCRdb has only the in-frame clones, and not every one. The top ten hold roughly 1.1% of the sample, which has approximately 1,500,000 clones, approximately 97% seen once. The sequencing sample was made of naive CD4+ T cells sorted from blood. Receptors originate from a man aged 25 to 40 in good health. CDR3s include the opening cysteine and the closing phenylalanine or tryptophan. D genes are given only for firm matches. The size of a clone is reported for some rows only, either as once, few or many, or as a class for expanded clones.

size: -
V: TRBV5-4
J: TRBJ1-1
D: TRBD1
CDR3: CASSLSGGGTEAFF
DNA: TGTGCCAGCAGCTTGTCAGGGGGGGGCACTGAAGCTTTCTTT

size: -
V: TRBV9
J: TRBJ2-3
D: -
CDR3: CASSVVGDFLTDTQYF
DNA: TGTGCCAGCAGCGTAGTTGGGGACTTCCTCACAGATACGCAGTATTTT

size: once
V: TRBV7-6
J: TRBJ2-6
D: -
CDR3: CASSVDGFLRSGANVLTF
DNA: TGTGCCAGCAGCGTGGACGGATTCCTTCGCTCTGGGGCCAACGTCCTGACTTTC

size: -
V: TRBV7-6
J: TRBJ1-1
D: -
CDR3: CASSLDFGGTEAFF
DNA: TGTGCCAGCAGCTTAGATTTTGGGGGCACTGAAGCTTTCTTT

size: -
V: TRBV5-4
J: TRBJ1-1
D: -
CDR3: CASSLGTRGNTEAFF
DNA: TGTGCCAGCAGCTTGGGTACAAGGGGGAACACTGAAGCTTTCTTT

size: -
V: TRBV28
J: TRBJ1-2
D: -
CDR3: CASQPGQPRGYTF
DNA: TGTGCCAGCCAACCTGGACAGCCCAGAGGCTACACCTTC

size: -
V: TRBV11-2
J: TRBJ1-2
D: TRBD1
CDR3: CASSQQGDYGYTF
DNA: TGTGCCAGCAGCCAACAGGGGGACTATGGCTACACCTTC

size: -
V: TRBV2
J: TRBJ1-2
D: -
CDR3: CASSDSGNYGYTF
DNA: TGTGCCAGCAGTGATTCAGGGAACTATGGCTACACCTTC

size: -
V: TRBV7-3
J: TRBJ2-2
D: TRBD2
CDR3: CASSSLPGLGISGELFF
DNA: TGTGCCAGCAGCTCCCTTCCGGGACTAGGGATTTCCGGGGAGCTGTTTTTT

size: -
V: TRBV12-5
J: TRBJ2-1
D: TRBD2
CDR3: CASGWTSGLYNEQFF
DNA: TGTGCTAGTGGATGGACTAGCGGGCTTTACAATGAGCAGTTCTTC

size: -
V: TRBV20-1
J: TRBJ1-1
D: -
CDR3: CSAYDVPEAFF
DNA: TGCAGTGCTTATGACGTCCCTGAAGCTTTCTTT

size: -
V: TRBV7-9
J: TRBJ2-3
D: TRBD1
CDR3: CASRKAGTGDTDTQYF
DNA: TGTGCCAGCAGGAAAGCCGGGACAGGAGACACAGATACGCAGTATTTT

size: -
V: TRBV7-3
J: TRBJ2-1
D: TRBD2
CDR3: CASSFMASGEQFF
DNA: TGTGCCAGCAGCTTTATGGCTAGCGGTGAGCAGTTCTTC

size: -
V: TRBV5-4
J: TRBJ2-7
D: -
CDR3: CASSSNRDSERGEQYF
DNA: TGTGCCAGCAGCTCGAACCGGGACAGCGAGCGGGGGGAGCAGTACTTC